This TCR beta chain was documented in a study of identical twins (dated by TCRdb to 2016 to 2018). Notes on the research overall: TCR alpha and beta repertoires from monozygotic twins, unrelated adults of various ages and cord blood were deep-sequenced to test whether fetal clonotypes persist. To rule out contamination, the twin experiments were replicated at different times with different library preparation protocols.

From the germline V gene (reference sequence), CDR1 is SGHAT and CDR2 is FQDESV. Between the V and J ends, shortened by 5 bases and 3 bases respectively, the junction contains 14 bases. Including cysteine and phenylalanine, the CDR3 has 14 amino acids. CDR3 DNA is the only sequence kept; it has 42 bases, read in frame from the first base. The library relied on 5' RACE. Instrument on record: Illumina HiSeq 2000. A universal primer binding site was introduced by template switching, and a unique molecular identifier was present in the final cDNA, enabling accurate counting of TCR cDNA molecules. Specific primers in the conserved constant-segment region were used to synthesize first-strand cDNA for the TCR alpha and beta chains. To control for contamination, every cDNA library carried two barcodes: a SMART-Mk sample barcode plus Illumina barcodes. TruSeq adapter sequences and Illumina sample barcodes were added in two successive PCR steps. The TCR alpha and beta cDNA libraries were sequenced on the Illumina HiSeq platform using custom primers. The published analysis was carried out like this. MiGEC was used to process raw reads and extract unique molecular identifiers, and MiXCR was used to find CDR3 positions. For each individual, recombination models were inferred using an EM algorithm with the repgenHMM and IGoR tools. Shared clonotype analysis was performed with the tcR package in R, normalizing sharing by the product of cloneset sizes. To study raw recombination free of thymic and clonal selection effects, out-of-frame nonproductive sequences were analyzed. TCRdb trimmed the raw reads at Q25, called clones with MiXCR and kept productive beta chains. Each CDR3 protein gets just one entry, which takes the most common genes and DNA from the rows behind it. In this record, the V and J calls reflect TCRdb's handling and not the investigators' own analysis. Recorded for this sample are a few hundred thousand distinct CDR3 sequences; about 8% of them occurred a single time. About 2.1% of the sample belongs to the ten largest clones.

Study-wide findings and limitations: Out-of-frame TCR alpha sequences shared between twins showed an excess of low generation-probability sequences compared with coincidental sharing between unrelated individuals. Excess twin sharing in beta out-of-frame sequences was weaker because fewer shared sequences lowered the signal-to-noise ratio. Recombination models systematically underestimated out-of-frame TCR alpha sharing in monozygotic twins but agreed with sharing between unrelated individuals. Zero-insertion analyses could be partly confounded by invariant T cells such as MAIT and iNKT, although diverse VJ usage argued against such confounding for most clonotypes. Conclusions relied on cross-sectional statistical analysis, since the same donors could not be followed over many years. Fewer insertions were carried by abundant cord blood beta clonotypes, a similar but weaker trend appeared in young adult naive repertoires, and no such trend appeared in memory repertoires.

Every donor was a healthy Caucasian. The twin cohort comprised three pairs of female monozygotic twins, all aged roughly 18 to 30 years. Using Miltenyi CD45RO+ enrichment and human naive T-cell isolation kits, memory (CD45RO+) and naive T cells were isolated from PBMC. This clonotype was counted ten times or more. This clone's antigen is unknown. No qualities accompany the bases; no much larger clone lies one base away. These data are also associated with another study on yellow fever vaccine responses in identical twins. Taken from the second paper: The T cell response to vaccination in identical twins was reported by the authors to appear partly convergent and partly personalized. The study precisely tracked vaccine-responding T cell clones in identical twins.

The chain links TRBV11-1 with TRBJ2-7, and possibly TRBD1, on 5 matching bases. The sample consisted of memory (CD45RO+) T cells sorted from blood. The sample's cell subset or site, from its label and the paper: CD45RO+ enriched T cells. The sequence was collected from a young woman in good health. The DNA sequence follows: TGTGCCAGCAGCGGAAAACAGGTGAACTACGAGCAGTACTTC. Its coded protein is CASSGKQVNYEQYF.